Given below is one T cell receptor (beta chain) in context. This clonotype showed up just a few times. Its specific antigen is unknown. It has no much larger one-base neighbor in the sample; base qualities were not kept. The data are from a study of T cells after yellow fever vaccination (dated by TCRdb to between 2017 and 2020). The study in broad terms: The SMART-Seq v4 Ultra Low Input RNA kit was used to prepare libraries from fractions with low cell numbers. Bulk TCR alpha and beta repertoires were sequenced longitudinally to track T-cell clones before and after primary and booster YFV17D yellow fever vaccination. Two healthy male donors made up the cohort, one aged 18 to 29 years and the other aged 30 to 40 years. Blood was collected at multiple timepoints before and after primary and secondary immunization, and bulk PBMC replicates and cell subsets were isolated.

The treatment or condition label of this sample denotes: live attenuated yellow fever vaccine strain. PBMCs were isolated from peripheral blood using a standard Ficoll-Paque protocol. Dynabeads CD4 and CD8 positive selection kits were used to isolate CD4 and CD8 T-cell fractions. RNA was extracted with TriZol from bulk PBMCs, CD4 and CD8 fractions, and dextramer-positive and dextramer-negative fractions. The paper's findings and limits, for the study overall: Because only two donors were included in the study, the extent to which the findings can be generalized is limited. After the booster, most clones that had expanded after primary vaccination were detected again (approximately 96% of CD4 and roughly nine tenths of CD8), suggesting broad maintenance of memory. A small share of clonotypes was detected in both CD4 and CD8 compartments, with the overlap likely arising from convergent recombination. The secondary T-cell response was weaker than the primary response but faster, peaking on day 5 instead of day 15. Because abundant contaminating clonotypes from the bulk population could be contained in FACS-sorted repertoires, computational filtering was required.

The sequencer listed for this sample is Illumina NovaSeq 6000. Synthesis of TCR cDNA relied on 5'RACE template switching, a step that introduced a universal primer site along with unique molecular identifiers. Priming for cDNA synthesis came from both the TCR alpha and TCR beta constant segments. Library amplification used two PCR steps, and the second PCR step added sample barcodes and sequencing adapters. Sequencing of the libraries was done on either Illumina HiSeq 2500 (2x100 bp) or NovaSeq (2x150 bp). On the authors' methods: MIGEC handled demultiplexing of reads and collapsing into UMI consensus sequences, while MiXCR performed V(D)J alignment. Using edgeR on replicate PBMC samples, clonotypes were called vaccine-responding if FDR was below 0.01 and the log2 fold change was above 5 up to day 15. Bulk clonotypes were assigned CD4 or CD8 identity according to which sequenced CD4 or CD8 repertoire held them at higher abundance. TCRdb's own reprocessing of the public reads used fastp at Q25 and MiXCR and kept productive beta chains. Each CDR3 protein appears once, grouped with its most common genes and DNA. TCRdb, not the authors, supplied the V and J calls. This sample comprises some 150,000 distinct CDR3 sequences, around 10% of them detected only once. 36% of the sample belongs to the ten largest clones.

The TCR originated in a man younger than 35 who received the YFV17D yellow fever vaccine. This specimen consisted of CD8+ T cells sorted from PBMCs, obtained 15 days after the yellow fever booster vaccination.

The CDR3 sequence is CASLSQGTHEQFF. Here is the DNA: TGTGCCAGCCTATCACAGGGGACCCATGAGCAGTTCTTC. The V and J genes are TRBV5-5 and TRBJ2-1, and 7 junction bases match TRBD1. Inclusive of the bounding cysteine and phenylalanine, the CDR3 is 13 residues long. Only the CDR3 DNA is retained, 39 bases long and in frame from the first base. From the germline V gene (reference sequence), CDR1 is SGHKS and CDR2 is YYEKEE. From V the trimming removes 7 bases and from J it removes 8 bases, while the gene matches leave 9 bases of the junction unaccounted for.